This entry lists 27 T cell receptor beta chains sequenced from one sample in a study of Ad26.COV2.S vaccination and SARS-CoV-2 variants. Sequenced by immunoSEQ multiplex PCR; TCRdb stores in-frame clones only, minus some. The sample has 380,000 or so clones, around 89% seen once. Treatment: around 19 received Ad26.COV2.S at low or high dose, single or two shots; about 5 received placebo; per-sample allocation not given. The study sampled participants on day 63 after the first vaccine or placebo injection. The specimen comprised peripheral blood, sampled in a trial of Ad26.COV2.S vaccine versus placebo. All receptors come from a person aged 18 to 59 who received the Ad26.COV2.S COVID-19 vaccine or a placebo.

The rearrangement links TRBV5-1 to TRBJ1-4; 8 bases agree with TRBD1. With V trimmed by 2 bases and J by 4 bases, 10 bases remained unmatched. The CDR3 consists of 17 residues. The V gene's germline CDR1 is SGHRS and CDR2 YFSETQ. The CDR3 here is CASSFTGGTRGNEKLFF. CDR3 bases: TGCGCCAGCAGCTTCACAGGGGGAACGAGGGGTAATGAAAAACTGTTTTTT.

J is TRBJ2-5 and V is TRBV4-2; D is ambiguous. Per germline, CDR1 LGHNA and CDR2 YNFKEQ. The CDR3 totals 15 residues. V was clipped by 4 bases and J by 4 bases, with 16 bases between them. CDR3 nucleotides: TGTGCCAGCAGCCCCCATGGGGATGCCGTAGAGACCCAGTACTTC. Encoded protein: CASSPHGDAVETQYF.

The chain combines TRBV5-4 with TRBJ1-1; 7 nucleotides align to TRBD1. The CDR3 totals 15 residues. With 4 bases clipped from V and 3 bases from J, the junction kept 9 bases outside the gene matches. Germline CDR1 is SGHNT and CDR2 is YYREEE (reference sequence). The CDR3 bases are TGTGCCAGCAGCCTAATCCAGGGGGGAGACACTGAAGCTTTCTTT. As protein: CASSLIQGGDTEAFF.

This rearrangement joins TRBV7-6 to TRBJ2-1; weak D call: TRBD2 (6 bases). Between the trimmed V and J ends, which lost 8 bases and 1 base, there was a span of 27 bases. From germline, CDR1 is SGHVS and CDR2 FNYEAQ. The CDR3 is 19 residues long. Written as DNA, the CDR3 is TGTGCCAGCCGCCCTCAGGCCCCTAGCGTCAGAGAGTCCTACAATGAGCAGTTCTTC. This sequence encodes CASRPQAPSVRESYNEQFF.

The chain is built from TRBV5-4 and TRBJ1-2, with unresolved D. The V end was cut by 5 bases, the J end by 7 bases, with 18 bases between. The CDR3 has 14 residues. CDR1 is SGHNT and CDR2 is YYREEE in the germline V gene (reference sequence). The CDR3 coding sequence is TGTGCCAGCAGGGGTGGGATCTTGTCGGGTGGCTACACCTTC. Protein product: CASRGGILSGGYTF.

The V gene is TRBV12-3 or TRBV12-4, the J gene TRBJ1-3, with 7 nucleotides matching TRBD1. J gave up 3 bases and V 6 bases, and 2 bases lay outside the gene matches. The CDR3 is 13 residues long. This chain's CDR3 is CASSGTVGNTIYF. The CDR3 nucleotides read TGTGCCAGCAGCGGGACAGTTGGAAACACCATATATTTT.

CDR3 in amino acids: CASSPEDRGGVSYEQYF. Here the CDR3 DNA reads TGTGCCAGCAGCCCGGAGGACAGGGGGGGGGTATCCTACGAGCAGTACTTC. The chain uses TRBV4-2 and TRBJ2-7; 10 bases match TRBD1. V was clipped by 4 bases and J by 1 base; unmatched bases: 10. This CDR3 comprises 17 residues. Looked up from germline, CDR1 is LGHNA and CDR2 is YNFKEQ.

V usage is TRBV30 and J usage is TRBJ2-3, with 8 nucleotides matching TRBD2. The CDR3 length is 15 residues. Germline V lookup: CDR1 GTSNPN, CDR2 SVGIG (reference sequence). The trim removed 1 base at V and 5 bases at J, leaving 8 bases unmatched. The CDR3 here is CAWSGGTGGRDTQYF. The DNA for the CDR3 is TGTGCCTGGAGTGGAGGAACGGGGGGGAGAGATACGCAGTATTTT.

The rearrangement links TRBV7-3 to TRBJ1-2, with TRBD1 identical over 7 bases. Germline V gene lookup returns CDR1 SGHTA and CDR2 FQGTGA. The CDR3 extends over 13 amino acids. The V gene end was trimmed by 5 bases and the J gene end by 6 bases; junction bases not matched to a gene: 6. CDR3 coding DNA: TGTGCCAGCAGCCCAGGGGGGGAAAATGGCTACACCTTC. Its protein is CASSPGGENGYTF. The whole variable domain, filled in from reference TRBV7-3 and TRBJ1-2, reads GAGVSQTPSNKVTEKGKYVELRCDPISGHTALYWYRQSLGQGPEFLIYFQGTGAADDSGLPNDRFFAVRPEGSVSTLKIQRTERGDSAVYLCASSPGGENGYTFGSGTRLTVV.

The chain has TRBV6-5 and TRBJ1-2, with D hard to call. V was shortened by 0 bases and J by 7 bases, with 9 bases between the two germline ends. The CDR3 is 13 amino acids. Per germline, CDR1 MNHEY and CDR2 SVGAGI. CDR3 nucleotide sequence: TGTGCCAGCAGTTACTCGGAGGGAGGTGGCTACACCTTC. Encoded protein: CASSYSEGGGYTF.

This chain uses TRBV11-2 with TRBJ2-1, with D uncertain. Germline lookup yields CDR1 SGHAT and CDR2 FQNNGV. Deletions cut 0 bases from V and 8 bases from J, with 8 bases between. CDR3 length: 13 residues. The CDR3 DNA follows: TGTGCCAGCAGCTTAGAAGGGCAGTATGAGCAGTTCTTC. Amino acids: CASSLEGQYEQFF.

This chain connects TRBV19 to TRBJ1-5; D perhaps matches TRBD1 (5 bases). The CDR3 sequence is 16 residues long. Trimming removed 0 bases from V and 0 bases from J, with 9 bases in between. Germline CDR1 and CDR2: LNHDA and SQIVND (reference sequence). The CDR3 spells CASSIDRAFSNQPQHF. In DNA, the CDR3 is TGTGCCAGTAGTATAGACAGGGCTTTTAGCAATCAGCCCCAGCATTTT.

The chain uses TRBV29-1 and TRBJ1-5, with TRBD1 identical over 8 bases. Germline CDR1 and CDR2: SQVTM and ANQGSEA. The V segment lost 4 bases and the J segment 2 bases; nucleotides outside the gene matches: 7. CDR3 size: 15 residues. This chain's CDR3 is CSVVLGGQGNQPQHF. The CDR3 DNA reads as TGCAGCGTTGTGTTGGGGGGACAGGGCAATCAGCCCCAGCATTTT.

The J gene is TRBJ1-5, the V gene TRBV27; weak D call: TRBD1 (5 bases). Trimming pared 0 bases from V and 15 bases from J, leaving 15 bases between. The CDR3 runs 13 residues. Germline-derived CDR1 and CDR2 are MNHEY and SMNVEV (reference sequence). The CDR3 bases are TGTGCCAGCAGTTTATCGACAGCCCTCGCTTTGCATTTT. This gives the protein CASSLSTALALHF.

The chain couples TRBV7-9 to TRBJ1-4, with 7 bases fitting TRBD1. There are 15 residues in the CDR3. V trimming: 5 bases; J trimming: 3 bases; junction bases outside the gene matches: 6. Germline V CDR1 and CDR2: SEHNR, FQNEAQ (reference sequence). The CDR3 nucleotides read TGTGCCAGCAGCCCCGCCGGGACAGCTAATGAAAAACTGTTTTTT. Residues: CASSPAGTANEKLFF.

The rearrangement links TRBV2 to TRBJ1-2; possibly TRBD1 for D (6 bases). This CDR3 is built from 13 residues. Germline CDR1 and CDR2: SNHLY and FYNNEI. Between the trimmed V and J ends, which lost 8 bases and 6 bases, there was a span of 16 bases. The CDR3 is CASDPTGTHGYTF. In nucleotides, the CDR3 is TGTGCCAGCGATCCTACAGGGACCCATGGCTACACCTTC.

V and J are TRBV7-2 and TRBJ1-2; possible D gene TRBD1, 5 bases. This CDR3 is built from 15 residues. Germline CDR1 reads SGHTA; CDR2 reads FQGNSA. V lost 1 base, J lost 5 bases, and 14 bases lay in between. CDR3 protein: CASSLEGNPIYGYTF. The CDR3, as DNA: TGTGCCAGCAGCTTAGAGGGGAACCCAATATATGGCTACACCTTC.

The gene calls are TRBV7-6 and TRBJ2-2; 12 nucleotides align to TRBD1. J lost 6 bases, V lost 4 bases, and 3 bases had no gene match. Per the germline V gene, CDR1 is SGHVS and CDR2 is FNYEAQ. This CDR3 region has 15 residues. CDR3 in amino acids: CASSWDRGLSGELFF. The CDR3 DNA reads TGTGCCAGCAGCTGGGACAGGGGGCTGTCCGGGGAGCTGTTTTTT.

This clone was seen only a few times. The V call is TRBV7-9, the J call TRBJ2-2; TRBD1 aligns across 7 bases. The CDR3 contains 16 residues. With 4 bases clipped from V and 1 base from J, the junction kept 6 bases outside the gene matches. Per the germline V gene, CDR1 is SEHNR and CDR2 is FQNEAQ (reference sequence). The CDR3 loop reads CASSSRTGGNTGELFF. DNA for the CDR3: TGTGCCAGCAGCTCCCGGACAGGTGGGAACACCGGGGAGCTGTTTTTT.

The CDR3 loop reads CASSSLGTTDTGELFF. The CDR3 DNA reads TGTGCCAGCAGCTCCTTAGGGACTACCGACACCGGGGAGCTGTTTTTT. This chain connects TRBV11-2 to TRBJ2-2; 7 nucleotides line up with TRBD2. Germline V lookup: CDR1 SGHAT, CDR2 FQNNGV. CDR3 length: 16 amino acids. V lost 4 bases and J lost 3; bases outside the gene matches: 8.

This clone was detected once. The chain joins TRBV19 to TRBJ1-2, with 7 bases fitting TRBD1. V dropped 3 bases and J dropped 9; count of bases not matched to a gene: 13. This CDR3 comprises 15 residues. From germline, CDR1 is LNHDA and CDR2 SQIVND (reference sequence). The DNA for the CDR3 is TGTGCCAGTAGTATCCTGGACAGGACCTTACCTAGCTACACCTTC. Its translation: CASSILDRTLPSYTF.

The chain couples TRBV7-2 to TRBJ2-1, with 7 bases aligning to TRBD1. Losses at the gene ends were 3 bases for V and 9 bases for J; bases not matched to a gene: 5. The germline CDR1 and CDR2 sequences are SGHTA and FQGNSA. This CDR3 region has 13 residues. CDR3 in DNA: TGTGCCAGCAGCTTGCAGGGGGAAGGTGAGCAGTTCTTC. Its protein product is CASSLQGEGEQFF.

The chain combines TRBV3-1 (or the pseudogene TRBV3-2) with TRBJ1-5, with D possibly being TRBD1 (6 bases). The germline gives CDR1 LGHDT, CDR2 YNNKEL (reference sequence). V was pared by 7 bases and J by 2 bases, with 12 bases between. This CDR3 comprises 14 residues. The CDR3 loop is CASKGGKGNQPQHF. As DNA, the CDR3 is TGTGCCAGCAAGGGGGGCAAGGGCAATCAGCCCCAGCATTTT.

The rearrangement links TRBV6-5 to TRBJ2-1; 11 positions agree with TRBD2. The CDR3 has 16 residues. V lost 0 bases and J lost 6; bases outside the gene matches: 4. Germline CDR1 and CDR2: MNHEY and SVGAGI. Here the CDR3 reads CASSYSSGGVGNEQFF. CDR3 sequence (DNA): TGTGCCAGCAGTTACTCTAGCGGGGGGGTTGGCAATGAGCAGTTCTTC.

The table lists this clone with a count of one. The chain has TRBV11-1 and TRBJ2-5; the match to TRBD1 covers 7 bases. This CDR3 has 15 amino acids. The V segment lost 5 bases and the J segment 2 bases; nucleotides outside the gene matches: 8. The germline V gene encodes CDR1 SGHAT and CDR2 FQDESV (reference sequence). CDR3 protein: CASSLEGAVQETQYF. Written as DNA, the CDR3 is TGTGCCAGCAGCCTAGAGGGGGCGGTACAAGAGACCCAGTACTTC.

Regarding this clone: At one boundary the junction diverges from the germline segment, which might be a read error. The rearrangement links TRBV5-5 to TRBJ2-7; possible D gene TRBD1, 6 bases. This CDR3 has 12 residues. Germline V gene sequence: CDR1 SGHKS, CDR2 YYEKEE (reference sequence). In DNA form, the CDR3 reads TGTGCCAGCAGCCAAGGTGGGTCAGGGGCGGACTTC. It is translated as CASSQGGSGADF.

This chain links TRBV6-5 with TRBJ2-7; D gene ambiguous. The germline V gene encodes CDR1 MNHEY and CDR2 SVGAGI. V gave up 4 bases and J gave up 3 bases, with 13 bases separating them. The CDR3 extends over 14 amino acids. CDR3 region: CASSFFSSDYEQYF. CDR3 in DNA: TGTGCCAGCAGTTTCTTTAGCTCTGACTACGAGCAGTACTTC.